This T cell receptor beta chain was sequenced for a study of identical twins. Study-level results: Twins' excess sharing was less marked for out-of-frame beta sequences.

Using its own MiXCR run on the 5' RACE reads, TCRdb lists one record per CDR3 protein. The data hold some 240,000 distinct CDR3 sequences, with 6.5% to 9.5% observed a single time. Turning to this clonotype: Its antigen is not known.

The CDR3 runs to 14 residues. Trimming removed 7 bases from V and 5 bases from J; junction bases left unmatched: 10. This sample also appeared in a second study, on yellow fever vaccine responses in identical twins.

This clonotype was sampled from a woman between 18 and 30 years old in good health. The specimen was CD8+ T cells sorted from blood. The chain links TRBV12-3 or TRBV12-4 to TRBJ2-5, with 7 bases lining up with TRBD1. This CDR3 reads CASTVDRLRETQYF. The CDR3 nucleotides read TGTGCCAGCACCGTGGACAGGCTCCGGGAGACCCAGTACTTC.